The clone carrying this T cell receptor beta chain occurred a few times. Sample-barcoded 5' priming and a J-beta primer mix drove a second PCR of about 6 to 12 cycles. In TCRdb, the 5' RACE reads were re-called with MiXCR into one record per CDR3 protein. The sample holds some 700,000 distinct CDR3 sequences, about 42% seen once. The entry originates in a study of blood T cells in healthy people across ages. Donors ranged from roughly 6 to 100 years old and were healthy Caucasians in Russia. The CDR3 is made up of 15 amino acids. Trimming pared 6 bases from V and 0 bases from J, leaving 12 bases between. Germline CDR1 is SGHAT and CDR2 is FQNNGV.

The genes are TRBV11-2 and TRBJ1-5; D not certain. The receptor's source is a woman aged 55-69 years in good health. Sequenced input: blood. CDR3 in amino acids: CASSPSLDSNQPQHF. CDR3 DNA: TGTGCCAGCAGTCCCAGCCTGGATAGCAATCAGCCCCAGCATTTT.